The T cell receptor beta chain described here comes from a study of cytomegalovirus exposure and HLA in healthy donors. Across the study: As released early, the data held 70 million to 95 million unique TCRs from HLA-typed donors. Overall study findings and caveats: Published work reported that the classifier diagnosed cytomegalovirus status with high specificity and sensitivity. CMV serostatus was the sole immune exposure data available.

Notes on this clone: Its specificity is unknown.

At sampling all donors were nominally healthy, likely with unrecorded immune exposures. The PCR ran on 60 Vbeta and 13 Jbeta primers. Data came from immunoSEQ multiplex PCR; TCRdb stores just in-frame clones and leaves some out. Among about 120,000 clones, 79% were seen once, and the ten largest hold around 4.3%. Trimming shortened V by 0 bases and J by 5 bases, and 11 bases separated the two germline ends. Germline V gives CDR1 SGHDT, CDR2 YYEEEE. This CDR3 has 15 residues. Sequences were obtained from PBMCs. The chain uses TRBV5-6 and TRBJ2-2; the D gene is possibly TRBD2 (5 bases). The clonotype originates from a man between 25 and 39 years old in good health and CMV-seropositive. The CDR3, as DNA: TGTGCCAGCAGCTTGGACCTCCGAGGGACCGGGGAGCTGTTTTTT. Protein product: CASSLDLRGTGELFF. The whole variable domain, filled in from reference TRBV5-6 and TRBJ2-2, reads DAGVTQSPTHLIKTRGQQVTLRCSPKSGHDTVSWYQQALGQGPQFIFQYYEEEERQRGNFPDRFSGHQFPNYSSELNVNALLLGDSALYLCASSLDLRGTGELFFGEGSRLTVL.